The TCR beta chain under discussion was sequenced for a study of PD-1 blockade in classical Hodgkin lymphoma. Study-level findings and limits: Compared with baseline, CD4+ but not CD8+ TCR diversity had risen significantly by C4D1.

For this clone: Its antigen is not known.

Method: immunoSEQ multiplex PCR; TCRdb's copy keeps in-frame clones and lacks some. The sample has roughly 60,000 clones, 91% seen once. Time point here: cycle 4 day 1 (C4D1), after 5 to 7 weeks of nivolumab. Relapses following autologous stem cell transplantation were seen in all patients, with brentuximab vedotin exposure varying. Patients' outcomes at their best amounted to complete response, partial response or progressive disease. Germline lookup yields CDR1 MGHDK and CDR2 SYGVNS. This CDR3 is 13 amino acids long. V lost 0 bases and J 1 base, leaving 3 bases between the germline ends. The source of this sequence is a human donor with classical Hodgkin lymphoma. Sequenced here: peripheral blood mononuclear cells (PBMCs), sampled before the fourth cycle of nivolumab. The chain links TRBV25-1 to TRBJ2-5; D uncertain. The CDR3, as DNA: TGTGCCAGCAGTGAATACCCCCAAGAGACCCAGTACTTC. The encoded protein is CASSEYPQETQYF.